This T cell receptor beta chain stems from a study of follicular helper T cells after annual influenza vaccination. General study points: Recurrent ICOS+CD38+ cTfh clonotypes included tetramer and AIM influenza-specific ones.

The CDR3 has 16 residues. J lost 2 bases, V lost 5 bases, and 5 bases had no gene match. The germline V gene has CDR1 MGHDK and CDR2 SYGVNS. Produced via immunoSEQ multiplex PCR; TCRdb's table is partial and in-frame only. Of over 25,000 clones in the sample, 65% to 85% were seen once. As to time point: 2014-2015 season, pre-vaccination. A word on this clone: Its antigen is as yet unknown.

The rearrangement uses TRBV25-1 and TRBJ2-2, with 10 bases that match TRBD2. This receptor was identified in an adult who received the influenza vaccine. The starting material was CXCR5+ CD38- circulating T follicular helper cells from blood, obtained on the day of influenza vaccination. Subset here: circulating Tfh, non-naive CD4+CXCR5+PD-1+ (ICOS+CD38+ or ICOS-CD38-). The CDR3 coding sequence is TGTGCCAGCAGTAAGTCTAGCGGGAGTAACACCGGGGAGCTGTTTTTT. Translating gives CASSKSSGSNTGELFF.